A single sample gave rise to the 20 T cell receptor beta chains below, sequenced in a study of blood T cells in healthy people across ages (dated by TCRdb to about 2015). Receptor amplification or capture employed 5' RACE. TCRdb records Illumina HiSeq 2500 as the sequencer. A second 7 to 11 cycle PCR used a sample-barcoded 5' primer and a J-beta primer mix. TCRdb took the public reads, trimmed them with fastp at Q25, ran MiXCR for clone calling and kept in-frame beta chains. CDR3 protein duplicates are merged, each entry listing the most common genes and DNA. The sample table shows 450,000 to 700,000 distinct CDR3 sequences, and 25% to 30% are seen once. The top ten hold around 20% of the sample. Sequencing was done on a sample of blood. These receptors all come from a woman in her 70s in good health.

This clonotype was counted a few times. The CDR3 sequence: CATKLAATNTGELFF. CDR3 nucleotides: TGTGCCACCAAACTAGCGGCTACGAACACCGGGGAGCTGTTTTTT. This rearrangement joins TRBV15 to TRBJ2-2, with 8 nucleotides matching TRBD2. Unmatched junction bases numbered 4, after V lost 7 bases and J lost 0 bases. The CDR3 has 15 residues. Germline V gene lookup returns CDR1 LNHNV and CDR2 YYDKDF (reference sequence).

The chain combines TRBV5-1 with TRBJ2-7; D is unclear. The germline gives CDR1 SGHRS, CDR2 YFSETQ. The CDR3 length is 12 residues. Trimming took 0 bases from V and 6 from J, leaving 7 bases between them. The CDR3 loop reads CASSLGSVEQYF. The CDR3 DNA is TGCGCCAGCAGCTTGGGGAGCGTCGAGCAGTACTTC.

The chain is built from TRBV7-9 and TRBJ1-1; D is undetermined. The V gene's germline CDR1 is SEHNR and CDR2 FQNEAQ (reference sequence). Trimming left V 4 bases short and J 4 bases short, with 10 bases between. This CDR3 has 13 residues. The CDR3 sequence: CASSWTMSTEAFF. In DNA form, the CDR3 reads TGTGCCAGCAGCTGGACTATGAGCACTGAAGCTTTCTTT. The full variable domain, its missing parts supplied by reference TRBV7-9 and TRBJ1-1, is DTGVSQNPRHKITKRGQNVTFRCDPISEHNRLYWYRQTLGQGPEFLTYFQNEAQLEKSRLLSDRFSAERPKGSFSTLEIQRTEQGDSAMYLCASSWTMSTEAFFGQGTRLTVV.

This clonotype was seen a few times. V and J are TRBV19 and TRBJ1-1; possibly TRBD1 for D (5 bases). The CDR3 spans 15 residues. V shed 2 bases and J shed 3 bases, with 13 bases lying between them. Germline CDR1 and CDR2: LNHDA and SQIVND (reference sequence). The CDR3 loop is CASSISGGMDTEAFF. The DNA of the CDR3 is TGTGCCAGTAGTATAAGTGGGGGTATGGACACTGAAGCTTTCTTT.

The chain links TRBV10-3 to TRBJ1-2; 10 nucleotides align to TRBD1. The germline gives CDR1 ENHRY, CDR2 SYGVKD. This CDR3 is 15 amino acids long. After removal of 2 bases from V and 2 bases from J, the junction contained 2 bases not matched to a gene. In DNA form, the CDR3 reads TGTGCCATCAGTGAGGGGACAGGGGCGAACTATGGCTACACCTTC. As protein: CAISEGTGANYGYTF.

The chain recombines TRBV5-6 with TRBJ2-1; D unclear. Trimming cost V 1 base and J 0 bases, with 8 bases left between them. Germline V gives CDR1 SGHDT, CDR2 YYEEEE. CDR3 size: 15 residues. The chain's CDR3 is CASSLFASSYNEQFF. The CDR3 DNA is TGTGCCAGCAGCTTGTTCGCTAGCTCCTACAATGAGCAGTTCTTC.

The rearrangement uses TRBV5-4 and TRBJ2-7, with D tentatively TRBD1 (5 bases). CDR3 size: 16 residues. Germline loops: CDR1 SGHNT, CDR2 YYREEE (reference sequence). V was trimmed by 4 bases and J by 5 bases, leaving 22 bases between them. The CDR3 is CASSPPLGRAENEQYF. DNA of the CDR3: TGTGCCAGCAGCCCCCCTTTGGGCAGGGCGGAAAACGAGCAGTACTTC.

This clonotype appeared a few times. CDR3 loop: CATSDPTDYEQYF. The DNA of the CDR3 is TGTGCCACCAGTGATCCGACGGACTACGAGCAGTACTTC. This sequence joins TRBV24-1 and TRBJ2-7; D gene uncertain. This CDR3 contains 13 residues. With 3 bases removed from V and 3 bases from J, the gap between germline ends came to 8 bases. Germline-derived CDR1 and CDR2 are KGHDR and SFDVKD.

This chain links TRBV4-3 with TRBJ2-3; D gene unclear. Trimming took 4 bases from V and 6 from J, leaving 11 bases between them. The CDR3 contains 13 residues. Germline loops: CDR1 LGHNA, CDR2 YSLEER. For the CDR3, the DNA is TGCGCCAGCAGCCCCCGGACGGGTGATACGCAGTATTTT. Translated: CASSPRTGDTQYF.

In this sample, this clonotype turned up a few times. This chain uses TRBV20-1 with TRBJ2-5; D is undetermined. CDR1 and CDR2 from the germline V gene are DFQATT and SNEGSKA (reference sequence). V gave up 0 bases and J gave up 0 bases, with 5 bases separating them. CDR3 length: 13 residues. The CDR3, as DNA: TGCAGTGCTAGAGATATCCACCAAGAGACCCAGTACTTC. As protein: CSARDIHQETQYF.

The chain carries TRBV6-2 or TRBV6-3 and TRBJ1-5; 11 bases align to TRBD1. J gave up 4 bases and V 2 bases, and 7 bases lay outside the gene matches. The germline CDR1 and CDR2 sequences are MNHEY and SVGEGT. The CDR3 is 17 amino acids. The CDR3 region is CASSYRRTGGLNQPQHF. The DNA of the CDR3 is TGTGCCAGCAGTTACCGGAGGACAGGGGGCTTGAATCAGCCCCAGCATTTT.

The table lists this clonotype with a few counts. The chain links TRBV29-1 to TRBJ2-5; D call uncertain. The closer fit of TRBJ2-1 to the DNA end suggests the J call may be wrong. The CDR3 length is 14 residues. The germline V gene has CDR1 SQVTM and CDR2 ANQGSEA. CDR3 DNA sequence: TGCAGCTTACAATCCCCCCCCGGCTACAATGAGCAGTTCTTC. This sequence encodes CSLQSPPGYNEQFF.

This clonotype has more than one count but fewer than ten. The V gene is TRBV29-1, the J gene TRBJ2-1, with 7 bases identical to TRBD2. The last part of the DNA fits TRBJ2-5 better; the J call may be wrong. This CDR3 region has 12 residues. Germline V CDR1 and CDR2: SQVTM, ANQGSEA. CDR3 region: CSVAGLQETQYF. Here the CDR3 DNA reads TGCAGCGTTGCGGGACTACAAGAGACCCAGTACTTC.

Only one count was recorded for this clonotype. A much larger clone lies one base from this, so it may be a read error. This CDR3 is CAWEKRGVTYEQYF. DNA for the CDR3: TGTGCCTGGGAAAAGCGGGGGGTAACCTACGAGCAGTACTTC. The chain employs TRBV30 and TRBJ2-5; 9 bases align to TRBD2. The DNA end lines up better with TRBJ2-7; the J call may be wrong. The germline V gene has CDR1 GTSNPN and CDR2 SVGIG (reference sequence). CDR3 length equals 14 residues.

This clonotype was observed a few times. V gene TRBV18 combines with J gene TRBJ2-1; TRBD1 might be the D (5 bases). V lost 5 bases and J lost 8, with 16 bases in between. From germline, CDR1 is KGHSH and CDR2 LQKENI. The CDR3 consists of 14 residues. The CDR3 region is CASSRQIPGDEQFF. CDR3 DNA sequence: TGTGCCAGCTCAAGACAGATACCGGGCGATGAGCAGTTCTTC.

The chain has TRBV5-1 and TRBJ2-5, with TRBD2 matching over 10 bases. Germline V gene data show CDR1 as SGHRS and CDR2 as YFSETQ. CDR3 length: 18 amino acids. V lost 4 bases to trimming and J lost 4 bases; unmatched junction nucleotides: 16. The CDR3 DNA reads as TGCGCCAGCAGCCCCGGGGATACTTCCGGGACTAGCGCAGAGACCCAGTACTTC. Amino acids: CASSPGDTSGTSAETQYF.

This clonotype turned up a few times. CDR3 in amino acids: CASNGQITDTQYF. CDR3 DNA sequence: TGTGCCAGCAACGGACAGATCACAGATACGCAGTATTTT. The genes are TRBV6-5 and TRBJ2-3; D perhaps matches TRBD1 (6 bases). The V gene lost 7 bases and the J gene lost 2 bases, with 10 bases spanning the gap. Germline CDR1 MNHEY, CDR2 SVGAGI. The CDR3 covers 13 residues.

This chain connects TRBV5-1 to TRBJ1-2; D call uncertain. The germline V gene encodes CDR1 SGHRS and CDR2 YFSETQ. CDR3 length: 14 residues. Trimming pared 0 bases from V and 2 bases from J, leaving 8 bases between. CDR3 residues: CASSLDWENYGYTF. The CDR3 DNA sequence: TGCGCCAGCAGCTTGGATTGGGAAAACTATGGCTACACCTTC.

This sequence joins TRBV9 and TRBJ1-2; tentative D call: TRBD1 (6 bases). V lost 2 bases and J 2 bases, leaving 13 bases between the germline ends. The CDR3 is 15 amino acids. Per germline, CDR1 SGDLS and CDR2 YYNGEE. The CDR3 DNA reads TGTGCCAGCAGCGTGGGGCAGGGGAGGAACTATGGCTACACCTTC. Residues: CASSVGQGRNYGYTF.

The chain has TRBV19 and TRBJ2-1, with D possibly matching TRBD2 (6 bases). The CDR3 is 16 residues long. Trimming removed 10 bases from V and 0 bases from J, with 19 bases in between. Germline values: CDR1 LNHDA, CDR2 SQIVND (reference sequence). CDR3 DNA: TGTGCCACTGCACCGCGGGACTCCGGCTCCTACAATGAGCAGTTCTTC. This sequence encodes CATAPRDSGSYNEQFF.